The entry below gives a single T cell receptor (beta chain) sequence along with its context. Antigen: not known. The record originates from a study of shared clonotypes between healthy human individuals. Notes on the study in general: The study generally estimated greater richness for naive than memory subsets. Sampling covered blood only; tissue repertoires likely differ.

CD45RO-negative CD8 cells positively selected for CCR7 made up the naive population, which excluded terminally differentiated effector memory CD45RA+ cells. Among the donors, all were Caucasian adults who lived in Nashville, Tennessee. Trimming cost V 4 bases and J 2 bases, with 16 bases left between them. CDR1 is ENHRY, CDR2 SYGVKD, per germline. This CDR3 has 16 amino acids. Clones were read by immunoSEQ multiplex PCR, and TCRdb kept only the in-frame ones, dropping some. The data show about 1.9 million clones, about 94% seen once. The chain has TRBV10-3 and TRBJ2-3; D gene ambiguous. The material sequenced was naive CD8+ T cells from PBMCs. This sequence originates from a young man in good health. Some clones in this sample may be carry-over from other donors' samples. The CDR3 DNA reads as TGTGCCATCAGTGGATTGTTGGGTGGGGACACAGATACGCAGTATTTT. It is translated as CAISGLLGGDTDTQYF.